A single sample gave rise to the 24 T cell receptor beta chains below, sequenced in a study of T cell responses to AZD1222 COVID-19 vaccine. Assay used: immunoSEQ multiplex PCR; TCRdb lists only in-frame clones, some missing. Of about 86,000 clones listed, approximately 82% were seen once; the top ten hold about 21%. The specimen comprised peripheral blood, sampled on day 0 of AZD1222 vaccination. These TCRs come from an adult in good health.

The chain combines TRBV9 with TRBJ2-1; 9 bases line up with TRBD1. CDR1 and CDR2 from the germline V gene are SGDLS and YYNGEE. The CDR3 contains 15 residues. The junction had 1 base not matched to a gene; V was cut back by 0 bases and J by 3 bases. The CDR3 coding sequence is TGTGCCAGCAGCGTAGCGGGACAGGGCTACAATGAGCAGTTCTTC. Protein product: CASSVAGQGYNEQFF.

The CDR3 DNA reads as TGTGCCACCTCGATCACCACAGATACGCAGTATTTT. Its translation: CATSITTDTQYF. This chain connects TRBV19 to TRBJ2-3; D is unclear. V lost 10 bases to trimming and J lost 2 bases, with 10 bases between them. The CDR3 length is 12 residues. Germline assignment: CDR1 LNHDA and CDR2 SQIVND (reference sequence).

This clone showed up just a few times. This chain joins TRBV5-1 and TRBJ2-5; no definite D call. The CDR3 covers 13 residues. V gave up 2 bases and J gave up 1 base, with 6 bases separating them. Germline lookup yields CDR1 SGHRS and CDR2 YFSETQ. CDR3: CASSLVSQETQYF. The DNA for the CDR3 is TGCGCCAGCAGCTTAGTAAGCCAAGAGACCCAGTACTTC.

The rearrangement links TRBV4-1 to TRBJ2-2, with D tentatively TRBD1 or TRBD2 (5 bases each). CDR3 length: 15 amino acids. Trimming shortened V by 3 bases and J by 8 bases, and 16 bases separated the two germline ends. In germline, CDR1 is MGHRA, CDR2 YSYEKL. CDR3 in amino acids: CASSQFRGTVGELFF. In DNA, the CDR3 is TGCGCCAGCAGCCAGTTTAGAGGGACGGTTGGGGAGCTGTTTTTT.

This clone was found a few times. The rearrangement joins TRBV6-6 to TRBJ1-5; 7 bases map to TRBD1. Germline CDR1 reads MNHNY; CDR2 reads SVGAGI (reference sequence). The CDR3 covers 14 residues. Trimming cost V 5 bases and J 4 bases; bases outside gene matches: 5. CDR3 protein: CASSTGAGNQPQHF. CDR3 nucleotide sequence: TGTGCCAGCAGTACAGGGGCTGGGAATCAGCCCCAGCATTTT.

The chain joins TRBV7-6 to TRBJ1-1; weak D call: TRBD1 (5 bases). The CDR3 is 15 amino acids. Trimming took 1 base from V and 4 from J, leaving 13 bases between them. Germline values: CDR1 SGHVS, CDR2 FNYEAQ. The CDR3 is CASSLVAGRGTEAFF. The DNA for the CDR3 is TGTGCCAGCAGCTTAGTAGCGGGAAGGGGCACTGAAGCTTTCTTT.

V is TRBV29-1 and J is TRBJ2-7, with D possibly matching TRBD1 (6 bases). CDR3 length equals 13 residues. Trimming removed 4 bases from V and 3 bases from J, with 13 bases in between. CDR1 is SQVTM and CDR2 is ANQGSEA in the germline V gene. This CDR3 reads CSVGTAPYYEQYF. CDR3 nucleotides: TGCAGCGTTGGGACAGCCCCCTACTACGAGCAGTACTTC.

The chain is built from TRBV7-8 and TRBJ2-5; D assignment may be TRBD1 or TRBD2 (5 bases each). The length of the CDR3 is 13 residues. The V and J ends lost 5 bases and 5 bases respectively, with 12 bases between them. Germline V gene lookup returns CDR1 SGHVS and CDR2 FQNEAQ. DNA for the CDR3: TGTGCCAGCAGCGGGGACCGAGGGGAGACCCAGTACTTC. Translating gives CASSGDRGETQYF.

V and J are TRBV5-1 and TRBJ2-7; D is unclear. The CDR3 runs to 14 residues. The V end lost 0 bases, the J end lost 5 bases, and 12 bases lay between the germline ends. Germline V gene lookup returns CDR1 SGHRS and CDR2 YFSETQ. In DNA form, the CDR3 reads TGCGCCAGCAGCTTGGGTCCCGACCAGGACGAGCAGTACTTC. This encodes CASSLGPDQDEQYF. Full variable domain (outside the CDR3, taken from reference TRBV5-1 and TRBJ2-7): KAGVTQTPRYLIKTRGQQVTLSCSPISGHRSVSWYQQTPGQGLQFLFEYFSETQRNKGNFPGRFSGRQFSNSRSEMNVSTLELGDSALYLCASSLGPDQDEQYFGPGTRLTVT.

The rearrangement uses TRBV2 and TRBJ2-2; 9 nucleotides align to TRBD2. Germline CDR1 reads SNHLY; CDR2 reads FYNNEI. Losses at the gene ends were 6 bases for V and 3 bases for J; bases not matched to a gene: 23. CDR3 size: 21 residues. In DNA form, the CDR3 reads TGTGCCAGCAGCCGACCTGAACTTCTTAGCGGGAGTCTGGCGGACACCGGGGAGCTGTTTTTT. It is translated as CASSRPELLSGSLADTGELFF.

This chain links TRBV2 with TRBJ1-4; D is ambiguous. The CDR3 runs 14 residues. The germline CDR1 and CDR2 sequences are SNHLY and FYNNEI. V was shortened by 6 bases and J by 4 bases, with 12 bases between the two germline ends. This CDR3 is CASRSDRDNEKLFF. DNA for the CDR3: TGTGCCAGCAGGTCGGACCGAGATAATGAAAAACTGTTTTTT.

The chain employs TRBV11-3 and TRBJ2-7; 7 nucleotides align to TRBD1. Trimming took 1 base from V and 1 from J; bases not matched to a gene: 4. Germline V CDR1 and CDR2: SGHNT, YENEEA. The CDR3 runs 15 residues. CDR3 loop: CASSLGPGQSYEQYF. CDR3 nucleotides: TGTGCCAGCAGCTTAGGACCGGGACAGTCCTACGAGCAGTACTTC.

The chain recombines TRBV12-3 or TRBV12-4 with TRBJ2-7, with D hard to call. With 3 bases removed from V and 2 bases from J, the gap between germline ends came to 8 bases. This CDR3 is built from 13 residues. CDR3 sequence: CASSFEGTYEQYF. CDR3 bases: TGTGCCAGCAGTTTTGAAGGGACCTACGAGCAGTACTTC.

The chain joins TRBV29-1 to TRBJ2-7, with unresolved D. V was shortened by 4 bases and J by 2 bases, with 9 bases between the two germline ends. This CDR3 spans 12 amino acids. Germline V CDR1 and CDR2: SQVTM, ANQGSEA. The CDR3: CSVVRPPYEQYF. Written as DNA, the CDR3 is TGCAGCGTTGTCAGGCCTCCCTACGAGCAGTACTTC.

The chain joins TRBV7-8 to TRBJ1-1; perhaps TRBD1 as D (5 bases). V lost 2 bases and J 5 bases, leaving 18 bases between the germline ends. The CDR3 runs to 16 residues. The V gene's germline CDR1 is SGHVS and CDR2 FQNEAQ. The CDR3, as DNA: TGTGCCAGCAGCTTATGGGCAGGGTTAGTTCGGACTGAAGCTTTCTTT. This codes for CASSLWAGLVRTEAFF.

The rearrangement uses TRBV7-2 and TRBJ1-6, with 7 bases aligning to TRBD1. The ends lost 4 bases at V and 6 bases at J; junction bases unmatched: 6. CDR3 size: 15 residues. CDR1 and CDR2 from the germline V gene are SGHTA and FQGNSA. This CDR3 reads CASSSRQGGNSPLHF. DNA of the CDR3: TGTGCCAGCAGCTCAAGACAGGGAGGTAATTCACCCCTCCACTTT.

This chain connects TRBV6-5 to TRBJ1-6; 8 nucleotides line up with TRBD1. CDR3 length: 15 residues. In germline, CDR1 is MNHEY, CDR2 SVGAGI. V trimming: 0 bases; J trimming: 9 bases; junction bases outside the gene matches: 4. CDR3 in amino acids: CASSYSGQGSSPLHF. The CDR3 DNA sequence: TGTGCCAGCAGTTACTCCGGACAGGGAAGTTCACCCCTCCACTTT.

V is TRBV9 and J is TRBJ2-5; 7 positions agree with TRBD1. In germline, CDR1 is SGDLS, CDR2 YYNGEE. The CDR3 is made up of 15 amino acids. V lost 3 bases and J lost 3; bases outside the gene matches: 8. CDR3 amino acids: CASSGHRGYEETQYF. CDR3 in DNA: TGTGCCAGCAGCGGACACAGGGGTTATGAAGAGACCCAGTACTTC.

The chain carries TRBV21-1 and TRBJ1-5; TRBD1, the D gene given by the table, was not confirmed from the DNA. TRBV21-1 is recorded as a pseudogene. This CDR3 has 19 residues. The CDR3 nucleotides are TGTGCCAGCAGCAGCCTTCGGGGGACAGCGATCGATAGCAATCAGCCCCAGCATTTT. It specifies CASSSLRGTAIDSNQPQHF.

The CDR3 nucleotides are TGTGCCAGCTCACCTAGACAGGAGGGGAACACTGAAGCTTTCTTT. It translates to CASSPRQEGNTEAFF. The chain has TRBV18 and TRBJ1-1, with D possibly being TRBD1 (6 bases). The CDR3 consists of 15 residues. The ends were cut back, 3 bases at V and 1 base at J, with 12 bases in the middle. Germline CDR1 KGHSH, CDR2 LQKENI.

This sequence joins TRBV6-1 and TRBJ2-5; TRBD1 is a possible D gene (6 bases). The CDR3 has 14 amino acids. The ends were cut back, 4 bases at V and 1 base at J, with 10 bases in the middle. The germline V gene has CDR1 MNHNS and CDR2 SASEGT. CDR3 amino acids: CASSAGQFQETQYF. CDR3 DNA sequence: TGTGCCAGCAGTGCCGGACAGTTCCAAGAGACCCAGTACTTC.

The chain couples TRBV7-2 to TRBJ2-3; D is perhaps TRBD1 or TRBD2 (5 bases each). V lost 2 bases, J lost 1 base, and 7 bases lay in between. The CDR3 runs to 14 residues. The germline CDR1 and CDR2 sequences are SGHTA and FQGNSA. CDR3 amino acids: CASSLTGRTDTQYF. For the CDR3, the DNA is TGTGCCAGCAGCTTAACGGGGCGCACAGATACGCAGTATTTT.

In the case of this clone: The identical CDR3 is also encoded by other nucleotide sequences in the sample. The chain recombines TRBV5-1 with TRBJ2-1; 14 nucleotides line up with TRBD2. The J segment lost 6 bases and the V segment lost 4 bases, leaving 3 bases of the junction unmatched. The CDR3 runs to 15 residues. CDR1 and CDR2 from the germline V gene are SGHRS and YFSETQ. The CDR3 spells CASSLGLAGGNEQFF. DNA of the CDR3: TGCGCCAGCAGCCTAGGACTAGCGGGGGGCAATGAGCAGTTCTTC.

The chain uses TRBV28 and TRBJ2-5; TRBD1 aligns across 7 bases. There are 16 residues in the CDR3. The V gene end was trimmed by 2 bases and the J gene end by 1 base; junction bases not matched to a gene: 7. Per the germline V gene, CDR1 is MDHEN and CDR2 is SYDVKM. CDR3 DNA sequence: TGTGCCAGCAGTTTAGCCTTGGGACAGTTCCAAGAGACCCAGTACTTC. Amino acids: CASSLALGQFQETQYF.